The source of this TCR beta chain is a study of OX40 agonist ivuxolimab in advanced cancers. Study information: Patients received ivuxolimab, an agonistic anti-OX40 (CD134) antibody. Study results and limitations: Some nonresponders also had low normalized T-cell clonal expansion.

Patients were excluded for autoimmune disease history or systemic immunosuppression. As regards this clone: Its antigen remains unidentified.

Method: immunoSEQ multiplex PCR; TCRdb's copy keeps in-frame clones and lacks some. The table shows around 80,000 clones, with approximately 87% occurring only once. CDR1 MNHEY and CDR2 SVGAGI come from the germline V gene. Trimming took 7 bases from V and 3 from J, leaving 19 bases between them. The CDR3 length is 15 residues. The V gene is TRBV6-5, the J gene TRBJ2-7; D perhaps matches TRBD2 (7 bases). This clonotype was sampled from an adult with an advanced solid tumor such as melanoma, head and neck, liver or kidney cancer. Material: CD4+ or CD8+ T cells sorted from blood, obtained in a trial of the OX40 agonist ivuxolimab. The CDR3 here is CASKGEGRGFYEQYF. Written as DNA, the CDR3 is TGTGCCAGCAAGGGGGAGGGTAGGGGCTTCTACGAGCAGTACTTC.